This T cell receptor beta chain was identified in a study of CD8 T cells in ankylosing spondylitis. Study-wide findings and caveats: Blood of patients with ankylosing spondylitis appeared to be characterized by a TCR beta motif of 8 or 9 highly homologous variants.

Researchers built TCR beta libraries using quantitative 5'-RACE with molecular barcodes. TCRdb reanalysed the 5' RACE reads using MiXCR and keeps one entry per CDR3 protein. This table has 220,000 or so distinct CDR3 sequences, roughly 10% appearing once. Trimming took 10 bases from V and 1 from J; bases not matched to a gene: 3. The V gene's germline CDR1 is KGHDR and CDR2 SFDVKD. This CDR3 region has 13 residues. Worth noting for this clonotype: No antigen is known for it.

The sample consisted of blood, either unsorted or a sorted T cell fraction (not recorded which). This rearrangement joins TRBV24-1 to TRBJ2-7, with 10 nucleotides matching TRBD2. This clonotype was obtained from a male donor with ankylosing spondylitis or in good health (not recorded which). The CDR3 DNA reads TGTGCCACTCAGCGGGGGGGTTCCTACGAGCAGTACTTC. This codes for CATQRGGSYEQYF.